Below are 27 T cell receptor beta chains sequenced from a single sample in a study of early T cells in non-severe SARS-CoV-2 infection. A single record per CDR3 protein comes from TCRdb applying MiXCR to the 5' RACE reads. The sample has around 26,000 distinct CDR3 sequences, approximately 5.1% seen once. The sample was whole blood. The receptors shown here come from an adult who was a healthcare worker with PCR-confirmed SARS-CoV-2 infection or an uninfected control (not recorded which).

This clonotype was recorded many times. The chain links TRBV7-2 to TRBJ2-7; 9 bases match TRBD1. The germline CDR1 and CDR2 sequences are SGHTA and FQGNSA. Germline trimming cut 9 bases from V and 5 bases from J; bases unmatched to any gene: 8. The CDR3 runs 13 residues. This CDR3 reads CASTDRGKNEQYF. The DNA of the CDR3 is TGTGCCAGTACGGACAGGGGAAAGAACGAGCAGTACTTC.

This clonotype was detected many times. The chain joins TRBV2 to TRBJ2-7, with 12 bases matching TRBD1. The CDR3 has 13 residues. From germline, CDR1 is SNHLY and CDR2 FYNNEI. Trimming took 8 bases from V and 4 from J; bases not matched to a gene: 3. CDR3 bases: TGTGCCAGCGGGACAGGGGGCGATTACGAGCAGTACTTC. Translating it yields CASGTGGDYEQYF.

This clonotype was recorded at least ten times. The chain has TRBV20-1 and TRBJ1-2; D is uncertain. The CDR3 runs to 16 residues. V gave up 0 bases and J gave up 5 bases, with 19 bases separating them. The germline gives CDR1 DFQATT, CDR2 SNEGSKA (reference sequence). The CDR3 loop reads CSARDPNRTLLYGYTF. For the CDR3, the DNA is TGCAGTGCTAGAGATCCCAATCGGACGCTACTATATGGCTACACCTTC.

In this sample, this clonotype turned up many times. The chain is built from TRBV12-3 or TRBV12-4 and TRBJ1-6, with TRBD1 matching over 9 bases. This CDR3 contains 16 residues. Trimming removed 4 bases from V and 7 bases from J; junction bases left unmatched: 8. The CDR3 here is CASSSSPGQGNSPLHF. The CDR3 DNA reads TGTGCCAGCAGTTCTAGCCCAGGACAGGGGAATTCACCCCTCCACTTT.

This clonotype was detected ten times or more. J is TRBJ2-7 and V is TRBV2, with D possibly matching TRBD2 (7 bases). In germline, CDR1 is SNHLY, CDR2 FYNNEI. CDR3 length: 14 amino acids. The ends were cut back, 1 base at V and 5 bases at J, with 12 bases in the middle. The CDR3: CASSEGQGRDEQYF. CDR3 nucleotides: TGTGCCAGCAGTGAAGGGCAGGGGAGGGACGAGCAGTACTTC.

This clonotype was detected ten times or more. The rearrangement uses TRBV3-1 and TRBJ2-7; D is possibly TRBD1 (6 bases). The V gene lost 1 base and the J gene lost 2 bases, with 12 bases spanning the gap. CDR3 size: 15 residues. Germline V lookup: CDR1 LGHDT, CDR2 YNNKEL (reference sequence). This chain's CDR3 is CASSQGPTGPYEQYF. In nucleotides, the CDR3 is TGTGCCAGCAGCCAAGGCCCCACAGGGCCCTACGAGCAGTACTTC.

In its sample, this clonotype was seen a few times. The rearrangement uses TRBV12-3 or TRBV12-4 and TRBJ2-3, with D perhaps TRBD1 or TRBD2 (5 bases each). The CDR3 has 14 amino acids. Deletions cut 6 bases from V and 2 bases from J, with 12 bases between. The CDR3 loop is CASSRDGFTDTQYF. The CDR3 bases are TGTGCCAGCAGCAGGGACGGCTTCACAGATACGCAGTATTTT.

As to this clonotype: Germline is not matched at one junction end, which may reflect a read error. This chain joins TRBV6-6 and TRBJ1-4; TRBD1 agrees at 10 bases. The CDR3 totals 14 residues. Germline V gives CDR1 MNHNY, CDR2 SVGAGI (reference sequence). The CDR3 sequence: CAGSTDRGNEKLFF. In DNA form, the CDR3 reads TGTGCCGGCAGTACGGACAGGGGGAATGAAAAACTGTTTTTT.

There are many counts of this clonotype. The chain couples TRBV18 to TRBJ1-3, with a weak D call TRBD1 (6 bases). The V and J ends lost 4 bases and 6 bases respectively, with 7 bases between them. Germline V CDR1 and CDR2: KGHSH, LQKENI. This CDR3 contains 12 residues. The CDR3 DNA sequence: TGTGCCAGCTCACAGGGGGAAAACACCATATATTTT. Its protein is CASSQGENTIYF.

The rearrangement uses TRBV21-1 and TRBJ1-6. TRBV21-1 is a known pseudogene. CDR3 length: 15 residues. CDR3 amino acids: CASSKARGYNSPLHF. Here the CDR3 DNA reads TGTGCCAGCAGCAAAGCAAGAGGATATAATTCACCCCTCCACTTT.

Ten or more counts support this clonotype. The rearrangement joins TRBV28 to TRBJ2-5; D unresolved. Trimming took off 6 bases at V and 5 bases at J, with 10 bases between the two ends. CDR1 MDHEN and CDR2 SYDVKM come from the germline V gene. The CDR3 spans 12 residues. CDR3 loop: CASSPMSETQYF. The CDR3 DNA is TGTGCCAGCAGCCCAATGAGCGAGACCCAGTACTTC. Complete variable domain (other parts from reference TRBV28 and TRBJ2-5): DVKVTQSSRYLVKRTGEKVFLECVQDMDHENMFWYRQDPGLGLRLIYFSYDVKMKEKGDIPEGYSVSREKKERFSLILESASTNQTSMYLCASSPMSETQYFGPGTRLLVL.

This clonotype was counted many times. The V call is TRBV20-1, the J call TRBJ2-1; D is undetermined. The CDR3 has 13 residues. V lost 3 bases to trimming and J lost 0 bases, with 6 bases between them. CDR1 and CDR2 (germline): DFQATT, SNEGSKA (reference sequence). The CDR3, as DNA: TGCAGTGCTAGTGGCAGCTCCTACAATGAGCAGTTCTTC. Protein product: CSASGSSYNEQFF.

This clonotype was seen repeatedly, ten times or more. The CDR3 coding sequence is TGCGCCAGCAGCCATCCTTGGAGGGGATTCTACGAGCAGTACTTC. Translation gives CASSHPWRGFYEQYF. The gene calls are TRBV4-1 and TRBJ2-7; possible D gene TRBD2, 6 bases. The CDR3 spans 15 residues. V lost 3 bases and J lost 3, with 15 bases in between. CDR1 and CDR2 (germline): MGHRA, YSYEKL.

This clonotype has more than one count but fewer than ten. The chain recombines TRBV6-5 with TRBJ2-7, with a tentative D call TRBD1 (6 bases). Trimming shortened V by 5 bases and J by 0 bases, and 17 bases separated the two germline ends. Germline V gene lookup returns CDR1 MNHEY and CDR2 SVGAGI. CDR3 size: 16 residues. The CDR3 DNA sequence: TGTGCCAGCAGTGCCAGTACAGGGTTTAGCTCCTACGAGCAGTACTTC. This sequence encodes CASSASTGFSSYEQYF.

In this sample, this clonotype turned up many times. The CDR3 here is CAISSSYTDTQYF. In DNA form, the CDR3 reads TGTGCCATCAGTTCTTCGTACACAGATACGCAGTATTTT. J is TRBJ2-3 and V is TRBV10-3; no definite D call. Germline V gene lookup returns CDR1 ENHRY and CDR2 SYGVKD. The CDR3 runs 13 residues. The ends were cut back, 5 bases at V and 2 bases at J, with 8 bases in the middle.

V is TRBV4-1 and J is TRBJ2-7, with D perhaps given as TRBD1 or TRBD2 (6 bases each). CDR3 length equals 17 residues. V shed 2 bases and J shed 3 bases, with 20 bases lying between them. Germline CDR1 reads MGHRA; CDR2 reads YSYEKL. The CDR3 protein is CASSQKDFIGGGYEQYF. CDR3 bases: TGCGCCAGCAGCCAAAAGGACTTTATAGGAGGGGGCTACGAGCAGTACTTC.

The sample holds many counts of this clonotype. The gene calls are TRBV11-3 and TRBJ2-3; D is perhaps TRBD1 or TRBD2 (7 bases each). CDR1 is SGHNT, CDR2 YENEEA, per germline. Trimming stripped 5 bases from V and 0 bases from J, with 12 bases between. The CDR3 has 15 residues. The CDR3 nucleotides read TGTGCCAGCAGCCGGGGGGACAGAAGCACAGATACGCAGTATTTT. It translates to CASSRGDRSTDTQYF.

The chain uses TRBV19 and TRBJ1-6, with D possibly being TRBD1 (6 bases). CDR3 length: 14 residues. The V gene's germline CDR1 is LNHDA and CDR2 SQIVND (reference sequence). Trimming removed 7 bases at V and 4 bases at J, with 11 bases between. The CDR3 region is CASNPGQYNSPLHF. The CDR3 nucleotides are TGTGCCAGTAACCCGGGACAATATAATTCACCCCTCCACTTT.

This clonotype showed up many times. The CDR3 loop reads CSVEFPSGSSYNEQFF. The CDR3 nucleotides are TGCAGCGTTGAATTCCCTAGCGGGAGCTCCTACAATGAGCAGTTCTTC. The rearrangement links TRBV29-1 to TRBJ2-1, with 10 bases fitting TRBD2. With V trimmed by 2 bases and J by 0 bases, 4 bases remained unmatched. This CDR3 has 16 residues. Germline CDR1 and CDR2: SQVTM and ANQGSEA.

The V call is TRBV30, the J call TRBJ1-1, with D maybe TRBD1 (5 bases). Germline V gene data show CDR1 as GTSNPN and CDR2 as SVGIG (reference sequence). With 1 base removed from V and 2 bases from J, the gap between germline ends came to 8 bases. This CDR3 has 13 residues. The CDR3 DNA follows: TGTGCCTGGAGTGCGGGACTTAACACTGAAGCTTTCTTT. Protein product: CAWSAGLNTEAFF. Full variable domain (rest looked up from reference TRBV30 and TRBJ1-1): SQTIHQWPATLVQPVGSPLSLECTVEGTSNPNLYWYRQAAGRGLQLLFYSVGIGQISSEVPQNLSASRPQDRQFILSSKKLLLSDSGFYLCAWSAGLNTEAFFGQGTRLTVV.

This clonotype occurred a few times. The chain carries TRBV7-9 and TRBJ2-3, with 10 positions matching TRBD2. The CDR3 spans 16 residues. The V segment lost 4 bases and the J segment 0 bases; nucleotides outside the gene matches: 4. CDR1 and CDR2 from the germline V gene are SEHNR and FQNEAQ (reference sequence). As DNA, the CDR3 is TGTGCCAGCAGCTCCTGGACTAGCGGAAGCACAGATACGCAGTATTTT. Translation: CASSSWTSGSTDTQYF.

This clonotype was counted many times. The J gene is TRBJ2-1, the V gene TRBV11-1, with D hard to call. CDR1 is SGHAT and CDR2 is FQDESV in the germline V gene (reference sequence). Trimming pared 4 bases from V and 4 bases from J, leaving 8 bases between. CDR3 length: 13 amino acids. This chain's CDR3 is CASSSVGYNEQFF. CDR3 coding DNA: TGTGCCAGCAGCTCCGTGGGATACAATGAGCAGTTCTTC.

In this sample, this clonotype turned up many times. The gene calls are TRBV5-4 and TRBJ2-1, with 9 bases that match TRBD1. The CDR3 is 15 residues long. V lost 0 bases to trimming and J lost 4 bases; unmatched junction nucleotides: 2. Germline V gene lookup returns CDR1 SGHNT and CDR2 YYREEE (reference sequence). The CDR3 nucleotides are TGTGCCAGCAGCTTGGACAGGGGGCCGTACAATGAGCAGTTCTTC. Encoded protein: CASSLDRGPYNEQFF. The whole variable domain, remainder taken from reference TRBV5-4 and TRBJ2-1, is ETGVTQSPTHLIKTRGQQVTLRCSSQSGHNTVSWYQQALGQGPQFIFQYYREEENGRGNFPPRFSGLQFPNYSSELNVNALELDDSALYLCASSLDRGPYNEQFFGPGTRLTVL.

This clonotype was observed a handful of times. This rearrangement joins TRBV19 to TRBJ2-2; TRBD2 is a possible D gene (6 bases). This CDR3 comprises 20 residues. Deletions cut 5 bases from V and 0 bases from J, with 25 bases between. Per the germline V gene, CDR1 is LNHDA and CDR2 is SQIVND (reference sequence). CDR3 in amino acids: CASSGLPGGSRFANTGELFF. The CDR3 DNA is TGTGCCAGTAGTGGCCTGCCCGGGGGATCTAGGTTCGCGAACACCGGGGAGCTGTTTTTT.

Only a few counts were recorded for this clonotype. The chain couples TRBV19 to TRBJ1-2; D remains unclear. The CDR3 contains 14 residues. V was cut by 6 bases and J by 6 bases, with 17 bases left in between. Germline lookup yields CDR1 LNHDA and CDR2 SQIVND (reference sequence). This chain's CDR3 is CASRSTRRIDGYTF. The CDR3, as DNA: TGTGCCAGTAGATCCACCCGACGGATAGATGGCTACACCTTC.

In this sample, this clonotype turned up many times. The CDR3 is CASSLTGGDETQYF. The CDR3, as DNA: TGCGCCAGCAGCTTGACAGGGGGCGATGAGACCCAGTACTTC. The V gene is TRBV5-1, the J gene TRBJ2-5; 9 nucleotides agree with TRBD1. CDR1 is SGHRS and CDR2 is YFSETQ in the germline V gene. Trimming at V came to 1 base and at J to 5 bases, leaving 3 bases not matched to a gene. The CDR3 loop spans 14 amino acids.

This clonotype was observed many times. The V call is TRBV12-3 or TRBV12-4, the J call TRBJ2-3, with unresolved D. V gave up 2 bases and J gave up 1 base, with 10 bases separating them. This CDR3 spans 15 amino acids. CDR3 region: CASSLWAGGTDTQYF. The CDR3 coding sequence is TGTGCCAGCAGTTTATGGGCTGGGGGCACAGATACGCAGTATTTT.